This entry lists 26 T cell receptor beta chains sequenced from one sample in a study of OX40 agonist ivuxolimab in advanced cancers. Measured with immunoSEQ multiplex PCR; TCRdb has only the in-frame clones, and not every one. In the table there are about 16,000 clones, about four fifths of which are singletons. The sequencing here drew on CD4+ or CD8+ T cells sorted from blood, taken in a trial of the OX40 agonist ivuxolimab. Receptor source: an adult with an advanced solid tumor such as melanoma, head and neck, liver or kidney cancer.

The genes are TRBV30 and TRBJ2-1; D tentatively reads TRBD1 or TRBD2 (7 bases each). Between the trimmed V and J ends, which lost 5 bases and 9 bases, there was a span of 11 bases. This CDR3 has 11 residues. CDR1 GTSNPN and CDR2 SVGIG come from the germline V gene (reference sequence). As DNA, the CDR3 is TGTGCCTGGGCAGGGGGGGGTGAGCAGTTCTTC. It specifies CAWAGGGEQFF.

The rearrangement uses TRBV9 and TRBJ2-5, with D perhaps matching TRBD1 (6 bases). The CDR3 consists of 15 residues. Germline V gene lookup returns CDR1 SGDLS and CDR2 YYNGEE. V lost 4 bases and J lost 2, with 15 bases in between. The CDR3 spells CASSNEGTLQETQYF. CDR3 in DNA: TGTGCCAGCAGCAACGAGGGGACACTACAAGAGACCCAGTACTTC.

This clone was seen a few times. This chain joins TRBV6-6 and TRBJ1-1, with no clear D. Trimming cost V 5 bases and J 1 base, with 8 bases left between them. This CDR3 has 13 amino acids. The germline CDR1 and CDR2 sequences are MNHNY and SVGAGI (reference sequence). CDR3: CASSADGNTEAFF. CDR3 DNA sequence: TGTGCCAGCAGTGCAGATGGGAACACTGAAGCTTTCTTT.

The chain joins TRBV15 to TRBJ1-5; D gene uncertain. CDR3 length: 14 residues. CDR1 LNHNV and CDR2 YYDKDF come from the germline V gene (reference sequence). The V end lost 4 bases, the J end lost 3 bases, and 10 bases lay between the germline ends. In DNA, the CDR3 is TGTGCCACCAGCAACACAGTATCCAATCAGCCCCAGCATTTT. As protein: CATSNTVSNQPQHF.

The chain joins TRBV4-3 to TRBJ1-5; 9 bases agree with TRBD1. CDR1 is LGHNA, CDR2 YSLEER, per germline. Germline trimming cut 3 bases from V and 6 bases from J; bases unmatched to any gene: 3. The CDR3 has 14 amino acids. The CDR3 here is CASSHTGGGQPQHF. CDR3 bases: TGCGCCAGCAGCCACACAGGGGGCGGTCAGCCCCAGCATTTT.

This clone is judged medium-sized (0.01 to 0.1%). The chain employs TRBV7-9 and TRBJ2-1, with 14 bases fitting TRBD2. Trimming removed 4 bases from V and 5 bases from J; junction bases left unmatched: 7. The CDR3 has 17 amino acids. CDR1 and CDR2 from the germline V gene are SEHNR and FQNEAQ (reference sequence). Written as DNA, the CDR3 is TGTGCCAGCAGCTACGGGACTAGCGGGAGTCTTAACAATGAGCAGTTCTTC. This sequence encodes CASSYGTSGSLNNEQFF. The full variable domain, rest sourced from reference TRBV7-9 and TRBJ2-1, is DTGVSQNPRHKITKRGQNVTFRCDPISEHNRLYWYRQTLGQGPEFLTYFQNEAQLEKSRLLSDRFSAERPKGSFSTLEIQRTEQGDSAMYLCASSYGTSGSLNNEQFFGPGTRLTVL.

V gene TRBV19 combines with J gene TRBJ2-5, with 10 nucleotides matching TRBD2. The junction had 10 bases not matched to a gene; V was cut back by 3 bases and J by 6 bases. This CDR3 comprises 16 residues. CDR1 and CDR2 (germline): LNHDA, SQIVND (reference sequence). The CDR3 region is CASSIRLAGAHKTQYF. The CDR3 region has the DNA TGTGCCAGTAGTATTCGGCTAGCGGGAGCCCACAAGACCCAGTACTTC.

This rearrangement joins TRBV5-6 to TRBJ1-5; D gene ambiguous. CDR3 size: 14 residues. Deletions cut 3 bases from V and 3 bases from J, with 10 bases between. Germline V lookup: CDR1 SGHDT, CDR2 YYEEEE. CDR3 nucleotide sequence: TGTGCCAGCAGCTCAGGACCGACCAATCAGCCCCAGCATTTT. Translating gives CASSSGPTNQPQHF.

CDR3 DNA: TGCGCCAGCAGCCAAGATGACGGCGATTCCTACAATGAGCAGTTCTTC. Its translation is CASSQDDGDSYNEQFF. V gene TRBV4-3 combines with J gene TRBJ2-1; D is undetermined. From germline, CDR1 is LGHNA and CDR2 YSLEER. This CDR3 spans 16 amino acids. Between the trimmed V and J ends, which lost 0 bases and 1 base, there was a span of 10 bases.

The chain employs TRBV6-4 and TRBJ2-1; a weak D match, TRBD2 (5 bases). There are 15 residues in the CDR3. V was clipped by 5 bases and J by 7 bases, with 18 bases between them. CDR1 is MRHNA and CDR2 is SNTAGT in the germline V gene. The CDR3 DNA follows: TGTGCCAGCAGTCCCTATAGTGGCACGGGGAATGAGCAGTTCTTC. Protein sequence: CASSPYSGTGNEQFF.

A few counts support this clone. J is TRBJ2-7 and V is TRBV9, with D possibly matching TRBD1 (6 bases). With 4 bases removed from V and 0 bases from J, the gap between germline ends came to 11 bases. This CDR3 has 14 residues. CDR1 is SGDLS and CDR2 is YYNGEE in the germline V gene. The CDR3 reads CASSSRQVSYEQYF. DNA for the CDR3: TGTGCCAGCAGCTCCCGACAGGTCTCCTACGAGCAGTACTTC.

V is TRBV7-6 and J is TRBJ2-7; D unclear. The V end was cut by 2 bases, the J end by 4 bases, with 18 bases between. This CDR3 spans 16 amino acids. Germline CDR1 is SGHVS and CDR2 is FNYEAQ. This CDR3 is CASSLPPRQRSYEQYF. The CDR3 DNA reads TGTGCCAGCAGCTTACCCCCCCGACAACGGAGTTACGAGCAGTACTTC.

This chain joins TRBV29-1 and TRBJ2-7; D unclear. The germline V gene encodes CDR1 SQVTM and CDR2 ANQGSEA. This CDR3 comprises 11 residues. V gave up 7 bases and J gave up 0 bases, with 7 bases separating them. DNA for the CDR3: TGCAGCGCTCGGGTCTCCTACGAGCAGTACTTC. This gives the protein CSARVSYEQYF.

This clone was seen only once. CDR3 sequence (DNA): TGCGCCAGCACTCCGGACGGAGGGGGGGAGACCCAGTACTTC. Translated: CASTPDGGGETQYF. The chain is built from TRBV10-2 and TRBJ2-5; the D call may be TRBD1 or TRBD2 (6 bases each). The germline CDR1 and CDR2 sequences are WSHSY and SAAADI. The CDR3 spans 14 residues. Trimming removed 7 bases from V and 5 bases from J, with 17 bases in between.

The chain couples TRBV5-4 to TRBJ2-5, with D unclear. Trimming shortened V by 0 bases and J by 5 bases, and 8 bases separated the two germline ends. Germline values: CDR1 SGHNT, CDR2 YYREEE (reference sequence). There are 13 residues in the CDR3. For the CDR3, the DNA is TGTGCCAGCAGCTTGGACCCTACCGAGACCCAGTACTTC. Encoded protein: CASSLDPTETQYF. Full variable domain (outside the CDR3, taken from reference TRBV5-4 and TRBJ2-5): ETGVTQSPTHLIKTRGQQVTLRCSSQSGHNTVSWYQQALGQGPQFIFQYYREEENGRGNFPPRFSGLQFPNYSSELNVNALELDDSALYLCASSLDPTETQYFGPGTRLLVL.

V is TRBV9 and J is TRBJ1-1; D might be TRBD1 (6 bases). The CDR3 has 14 residues. Germline V gene lookup returns CDR1 SGDLS and CDR2 YYNGEE. V was cut by 0 bases and J by 5 bases, with 11 bases left in between. The CDR3 loop is CASSVVGGATEAFF. The CDR3 nucleotides read TGTGCCAGCAGCGTAGTTGGGGGCGCGACTGAAGCTTTCTTT.

V is TRBV7-6 and J is TRBJ1-3, with TRBD1 as a possible D gene (5 bases). CDR3 length: 14 residues. V dropped 3 bases and J dropped 0 bases, with 6 bases sitting between them. CDR1 is SGHVS and CDR2 is FNYEAQ in the germline V gene. This chain's CDR3 is CASSLQGSGNTIYF. DNA of the CDR3: TGTGCCAGCAGCTTGCAGGGCTCTGGAAACACCATATATTTT. The full variable domain, rest sourced from reference TRBV7-6 and TRBJ1-3, is GAGVSQSPRYKVTKRGQDVALRCDPISGHVSLYWYRQALGQGPEFLTYFNYEAQQDKSGLPNDRFSAERPEGSISTLTIQRTEQRDSAMYRCASSLQGSGNTIYFGEGSWLTVV.

The genes are TRBV19 and TRBJ1-1; perhaps TRBD1 as D (5 bases). Per the germline V gene, CDR1 is LNHDA and CDR2 is SQIVND (reference sequence). The CDR3 has 13 amino acids. V dropped 3 bases and J dropped 1 base, with 6 bases sitting between them. The CDR3 protein is CASSIGTNTEAFF. DNA of the CDR3: TGTGCCAGTAGTATTGGGACGAACACTGAAGCTTTCTTT.

The J gene is TRBJ1-4, the V gene TRBV19, with a tentative D call TRBD1 (5 bases). The CDR3 has 15 residues. V was cut by 3 bases and J by 3 bases, with 11 bases left in between. Germline loops: CDR1 LNHDA, CDR2 SQIVND (reference sequence). The CDR3 DNA is TGTGCCAGTAGTATCTACGGGGCAGCTAATGAAAAACTGTTTTTT. It yields the protein CASSIYGAANEKLFF.

The CDR3 loop is CASSSGGQPSSGNTIYF. The CDR3 DNA is TGTGCCAGCAGCTCTGGAGGACAGCCATCCTCTGGAAACACCATATATTTT. The chain uses TRBV5-6 and TRBJ1-3, with D perhaps matching TRBD1 (6 bases). Deletions cut 3 bases from V and 0 bases from J, with 16 bases between. This CDR3 has 17 residues. Germline V lookup: CDR1 SGHDT, CDR2 YYEEEE.

The rearrangement joins TRBV11-2 to TRBJ1-1, with 9 positions matching TRBD1. Germline V gives CDR1 SGHAT, CDR2 FQNNGV. The J segment lost 5 bases and the V segment lost 1 base, leaving 8 bases of the junction unmatched. The CDR3 has 16 residues. Written as DNA, the CDR3 is TGTGCCAGCAGCTTAGGCGGACAGGGGTATATAACTGAAGCTTTCTTT. This sequence encodes CASSLGGQGYITEAFF.

The genes are TRBV5-4 and TRBJ1-1; tentatively, D is TRBD1 (5 bases). The CDR3 has 16 amino acids. The germline V gene encodes CDR1 SGHNT and CDR2 YYREEE (reference sequence). Deletions cut 0 bases from V and 0 bases from J, with 12 bases between. In nucleotides, the CDR3 is TGTGCCAGCAGCTTGGGGGGGAGTTACTTGAACACTGAAGCTTTCTTT. This encodes CASSLGGSYLNTEAFF.

The rearrangement links TRBV19 to TRBJ1-5, with D tentatively TRBD1 (6 bases). The CDR3 extends over 16 amino acids. CDR1 and CDR2 (germline): LNHDA, SQIVND (reference sequence). V lost 5 bases and J 5 bases, leaving 19 bases between the germline ends. CDR3 coding DNA: TGTGCCAGTAGTTTTCACAGGGAGAACGCAGATCAGCCCCAGCATTTT. This encodes CASSFHRENADQPQHF.

The rearrangement joins TRBV9 to TRBJ2-5, with 10 bases lining up with TRBD2. V trimming: 0 bases; J trimming: 5 bases; junction bases outside the gene matches: 7. The CDR3 length is 16 residues. Germline loops: CDR1 SGDLS, CDR2 YYNGEE. The CDR3 DNA sequence: TGTGCCAGCAGCGTAGGGACACTAGCGGGGATGGAGACCCAGTACTTC. Protein: CASSVGTLAGMETQYF.

The rearrangement links TRBV9 to TRBJ2-7, with D unclear. This CDR3 has 15 residues. The germline V and J ends were trimmed by 0 bases and 2 bases, with 12 bases remaining between them. CDR1 is SGDLS and CDR2 is YYNGEE in the germline V gene. The CDR3 sequence is CASSVDGSIAYEQYF. Here the CDR3 DNA reads TGTGCCAGCAGCGTAGATGGTAGTATAGCCTACGAGCAGTACTTC. The entire variable domain, with the rest obtained from reference TRBV9 and TRBJ2-7, is as follows: DSGVTQTPKHLITATGQRVTLRCSPRSGDLSVYWYQQSLDQGLQFLIQYYNGEERAKGNILERFSAQQFPDLHSELNLSSLELGDSALYFCASSVDGSIAYEQYFGPGTRLTVT.

This chain links TRBV5-6 with TRBJ2-7; no definite D call. The CDR3 extends over 12 amino acids. Between the trimmed V and J ends, which lost 4 bases and 3 bases, there was a span of 8 bases. CDR1 and CDR2 from the germline V gene are SGHDT and YYEEEE. The CDR3 is CASSVGIYEQYF. CDR3 coding DNA: TGTGCCAGCAGCGTAGGAATCTACGAGCAGTACTTC. The complete variable domain, with remaining parts taken from reference TRBV5-6 and TRBJ2-7, reads DAGVTQSPTHLIKTRGQQVTLRCSPKSGHDTVSWYQQALGQGPQFIFQYYEEEERQRGNFPDRFSGHQFPNYSSELNVNALLLGDSALYLCASSVGIYEQYFGPGTRLTVT.